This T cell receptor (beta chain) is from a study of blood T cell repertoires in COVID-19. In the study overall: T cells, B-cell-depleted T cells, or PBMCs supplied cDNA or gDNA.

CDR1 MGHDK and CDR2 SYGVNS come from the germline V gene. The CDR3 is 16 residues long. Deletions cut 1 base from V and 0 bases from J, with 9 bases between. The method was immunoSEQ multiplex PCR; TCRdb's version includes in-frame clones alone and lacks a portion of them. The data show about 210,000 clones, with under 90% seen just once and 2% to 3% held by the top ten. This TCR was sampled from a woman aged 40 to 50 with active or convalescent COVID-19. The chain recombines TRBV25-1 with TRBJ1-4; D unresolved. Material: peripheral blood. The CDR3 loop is CASSELETATNEKLFF. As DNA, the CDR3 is TGTGCCAGCAGTGAATTAGAGACTGCAACTAATGAAAAACTGTTTTTT.